The 9 T cell receptor beta chains below all came from one sample that was sequenced in a study of siplizumab effects on memory and regulatory T cells (dated by TCRdb to between 2017 and 2020). No antigens are known for them. Cells in the mixed lymphocyte reaction were cultured together at 37 degrees C for about 6 days. Library construction relied on the immunoSEQ multiplex PCR assay. The table comes from immuneACCESS by way of TCRdb, which keeps in-frame sequences with V and J called. Part of the clones is missing from these tables; in studies checked, under half for an unresolved V gene and the rest for unknown reasons. For this sample there are approximately 9,700 clones; about 43% appear just once. Jointly, the top ten make up approximately 22% of the sample. Sequenced material: CFSE-low (dividing) CD4+ T cells sorted from an allogeneic mixed lymphocyte reaction. The receptor set was obtained from a human donor in good health; the cells came from an allogeneic mixed lymphocyte reaction.

This clone ranks as medium-sized. The chain combines TRBV7-9 with TRBJ2-6, with D unclear. V lost 3 bases and J 9 bases, leaving 9 bases between the germline ends. The length of the CDR3 is 13 residues. Germline V gives CDR1 SEHNR, CDR2 FQNEAQ (reference sequence). The CDR3, as DNA: TGTGCCAGCAGCTTTGTAAACGGCAACGTCCTGACTTTC. It yields the protein CASSFVNGNVLTF.

The chain uses TRBV7-3 and TRBJ2-2; no reliable D call. CDR3 length: 13 amino acids. V dropped 2 bases and J dropped 6 bases, with 7 bases sitting between them. CDR1 is SGHTA, CDR2 FQGTGA, per germline. CDR3 nucleotide sequence: TGTGCCAGCAGCTTAGTAGCTTCCGGGGAGCTGTTTTTT. Amino acid sequence: CASSLVASGELFF.

There are a few counts of this clone. The chain carries TRBV5-1 and TRBJ2-1; no definite D call. Looked up from germline, CDR1 is SGHRS and CDR2 is YFSETQ. The CDR3 covers 14 residues. V dropped 0 bases and J dropped 7 bases, with 11 bases sitting between them. In nucleotides, the CDR3 is TGCGCCAGCAGCTTGGTCCTAGAGAAAAATGAGCAGTTCTTC. It codes for CASSLVLEKNEQFF.

This clone was found a few times. The chain combines TRBV7-2 with TRBJ2-2, with D tentatively TRBD1 (6 bases). V lost 5 bases, J lost 4 bases, and 11 bases lay in between. This CDR3 comprises 14 residues. CDR1 is SGHTA, CDR2 FQGNSA, per germline. The CDR3 sequence is CASSLRGFTGELFF. The CDR3 coding sequence is TGTGCCAGCAGCCTCAGGGGTTTCACCGGGGAGCTGTTTTTT.

V usage is TRBV29-1 and J usage is TRBJ2-3, with D possibly being TRBD1 (6 bases). V was trimmed by 6 bases and J by 4 bases, leaving 23 bases between them. The CDR3 length is 16 residues. CDR1 and CDR2 (germline): SQVTM, ANQGSEA. CDR3 bases: TGCAGCGTGAAGACCGGGACAAAGGGTGCCGCAGATACGCAGTATTTT. Translating gives CSVKTGTKGAADTQYF.

This clone was detected only a few times. J is TRBJ2-2 and V is TRBV23-1, with D possibly matching TRBD2 (5 bases). TRBV23-1 is flagged as an ORF with uncertain function. Between the trimmed V and J ends, which lost 7 bases and 6 bases, there was a span of 21 bases. The CDR3 runs to 16 residues. DNA for the CDR3: TGCGCCAGCAACCCGGAGCCTTCGGGAAGGGCCGGGGAGCTGTTTTTT. Its protein product is CASNPEPSGRAGELFF.

The V and J genes are TRBV7-9 and TRBJ2-1, with a tentative D call TRBD2 (5 bases). The CDR3 covers 17 residues. The V gene lost 5 bases and the J gene lost 10 bases, with 27 bases spanning the gap. Germline-derived CDR1 and CDR2 are SEHNR and FQNEAQ (reference sequence). In DNA, the CDR3 is TGTGCCAGCAGCCCCTATCACGGGGTAGCTGAGTCTTTCGAGCAGTTCTTC. Encoded protein: CASSPYHGVAESFEQFF. The full variable domain, with the rest looked up from reference TRBV7-9 and TRBJ2-1, is DTGVSQNPRHKITKRGQNVTFRCDPISEHNRLYWYRQTLGQGPEFLTYFQNEAQLEKSRLLSDRFSAERPKGSFSTLEIQRTEQGDSAMYLCASSPYHGVAESFEQFFGPGTRLTVL.

CDR3 sequence reads: CASSSSLPEQYF. The CDR3 DNA is TGTGCCAGCAGTTCTAGCTTACCCGAGCAGTACTTC. The V and J genes are TRBV28 and TRBJ2-5; D may be TRBD2 (5 bases). TRBJ2-7 explains the end of the DNA better; the J call may be wrong. This CDR3 region has 12 residues. Germline V CDR1 and CDR2: MDHEN, SYDVKM.

This chain joins TRBV5-1 and TRBJ2-7, with 8 bases fitting TRBD1. Germline lookup yields CDR1 SGHRS and CDR2 YFSETQ. The CDR3 covers 14 residues. The J segment lost 2 bases and the V segment lost 4 bases, leaving 5 bases of the junction unmatched. The CDR3 bases are TGCGCCAGCAGCACCCGGACAGGGCCCTACGAGCAGTACTTC. It specifies CASSTRTGPYEQYF.